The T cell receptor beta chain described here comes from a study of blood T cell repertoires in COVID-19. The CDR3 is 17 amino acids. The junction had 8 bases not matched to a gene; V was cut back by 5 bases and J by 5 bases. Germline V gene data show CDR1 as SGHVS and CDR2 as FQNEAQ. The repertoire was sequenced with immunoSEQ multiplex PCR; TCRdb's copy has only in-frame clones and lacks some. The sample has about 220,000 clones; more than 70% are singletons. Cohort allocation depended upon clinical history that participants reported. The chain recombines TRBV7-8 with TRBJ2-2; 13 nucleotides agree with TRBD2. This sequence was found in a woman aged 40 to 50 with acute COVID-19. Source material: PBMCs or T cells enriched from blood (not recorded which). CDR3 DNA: TGTGCCAGCAGCCCCCGGACTAGCGGGGGTGGGACCGGGGAGCTGTTTTTT. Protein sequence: CASSPRTSGGGTGELFF.